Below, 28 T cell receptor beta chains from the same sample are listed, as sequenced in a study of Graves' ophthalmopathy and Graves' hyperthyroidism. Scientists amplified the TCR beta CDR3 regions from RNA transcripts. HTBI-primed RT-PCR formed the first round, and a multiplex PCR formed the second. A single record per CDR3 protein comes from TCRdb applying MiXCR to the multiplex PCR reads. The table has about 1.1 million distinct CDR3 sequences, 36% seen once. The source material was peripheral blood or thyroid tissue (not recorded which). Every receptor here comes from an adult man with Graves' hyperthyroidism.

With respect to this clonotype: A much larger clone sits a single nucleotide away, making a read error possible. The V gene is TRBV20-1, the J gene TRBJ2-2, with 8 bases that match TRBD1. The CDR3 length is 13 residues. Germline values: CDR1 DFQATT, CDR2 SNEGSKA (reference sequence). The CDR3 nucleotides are TGCAGTGCTAGAAGGACAGGGCCCGGGGAGCTGGTTTTT. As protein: CSARRTGPGELVF.

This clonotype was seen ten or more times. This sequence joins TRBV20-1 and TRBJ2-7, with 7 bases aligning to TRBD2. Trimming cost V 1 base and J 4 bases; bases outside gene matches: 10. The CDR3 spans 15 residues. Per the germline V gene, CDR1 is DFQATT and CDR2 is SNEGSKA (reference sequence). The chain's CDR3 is CSARASQGGRYEQYF. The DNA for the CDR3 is TGCAGTGCTAGAGCGTCTCAGGGAGGGCGTTACGAGCAGTACTTC.

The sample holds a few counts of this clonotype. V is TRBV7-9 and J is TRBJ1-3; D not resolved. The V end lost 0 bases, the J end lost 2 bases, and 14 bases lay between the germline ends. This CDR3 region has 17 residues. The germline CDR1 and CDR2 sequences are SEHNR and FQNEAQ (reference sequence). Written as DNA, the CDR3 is TGTGCCAGCAGCTTAGCCTCATCCGGGGTCCCTGGAAACACCATATATTTT. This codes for CASSLASSGVPGNTIYF.

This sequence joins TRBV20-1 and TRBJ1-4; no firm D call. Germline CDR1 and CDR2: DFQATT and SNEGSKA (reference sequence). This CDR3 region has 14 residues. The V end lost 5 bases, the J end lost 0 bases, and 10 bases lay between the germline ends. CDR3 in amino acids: CSAHARATNEKLFF. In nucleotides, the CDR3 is TGCAGTGCTCACGCGAGGGCAACTAATGAAAAACTGTTTTTT.

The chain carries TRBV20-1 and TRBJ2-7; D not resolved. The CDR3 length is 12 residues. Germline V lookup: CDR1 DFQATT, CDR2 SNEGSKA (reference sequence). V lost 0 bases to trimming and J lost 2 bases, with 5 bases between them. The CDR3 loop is CSARDPPYEQYF. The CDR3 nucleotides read TGCAGTGCTAGAGATCCCCCCTACGAGCAGTACTTC.

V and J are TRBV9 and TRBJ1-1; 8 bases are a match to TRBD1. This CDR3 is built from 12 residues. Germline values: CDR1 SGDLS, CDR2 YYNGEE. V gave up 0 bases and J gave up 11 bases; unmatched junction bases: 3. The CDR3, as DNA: TGTGCCAGCAGCGTAGTCACAGGGGGGGCTTTCTTT. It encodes CASSVVTGGAFF.

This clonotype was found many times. CDR3 sequence: CASSIGRDSRSYEQYF. CDR3 in DNA: TGTGCCAGTAGTATAGGCCGGGACAGCCGTTCCTACGAGCAGTACTTC. The chain links TRBV19 to TRBJ2-7, with TRBD1 identical over 7 bases. CDR1 is LNHDA, CDR2 SQIVND, per germline (reference sequence). The CDR3 runs to 16 residues. The J segment lost 1 base and the V segment lost 1 base, leaving 7 bases of the junction unmatched.

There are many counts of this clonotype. DNA of the CDR3: TGTGCCATCAGAGCGGGACTAGCGGGAGGACGTAGCTCCTACGAGCAGTACTTC. Its protein product is CAIRAGLAGGRSSYEQYF. This chain links TRBV10-3 with TRBJ2-7; TRBD2 aligns across 15 bases. This CDR3 is built from 18 residues. The V and J ends lost 6 bases and 0 bases, in that order; junction bases with no gene match: 9. Germline V lookup: CDR1 ENHRY, CDR2 SYGVKD.

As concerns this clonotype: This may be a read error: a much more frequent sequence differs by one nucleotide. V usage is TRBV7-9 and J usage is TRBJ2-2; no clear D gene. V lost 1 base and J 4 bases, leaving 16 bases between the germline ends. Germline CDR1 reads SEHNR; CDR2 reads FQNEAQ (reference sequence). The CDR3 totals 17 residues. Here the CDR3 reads CASSLVVGDPSTGELFF. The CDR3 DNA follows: TGTGCCAGCAGCTTAGTCGTGGGTGACCCGAGCACCGGGGAGCTGTTTTTT.

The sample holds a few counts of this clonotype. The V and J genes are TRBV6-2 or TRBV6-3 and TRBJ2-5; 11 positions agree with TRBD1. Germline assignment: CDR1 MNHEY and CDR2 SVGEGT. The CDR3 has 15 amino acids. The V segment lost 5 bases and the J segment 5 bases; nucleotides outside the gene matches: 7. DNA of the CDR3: TGTGCCAGCAGTCTGAGGACAGGGGGCTCCGAGACCCAGTACTTC. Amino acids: CASSLRTGGSETQYF.

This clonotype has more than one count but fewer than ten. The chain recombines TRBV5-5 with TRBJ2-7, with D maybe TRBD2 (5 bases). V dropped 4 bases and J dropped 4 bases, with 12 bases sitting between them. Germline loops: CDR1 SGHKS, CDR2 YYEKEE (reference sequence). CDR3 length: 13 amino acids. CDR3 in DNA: TGTGCCAGCAGCCGGGAAATTGAATACGAGCAGTACTTC. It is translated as CASSREIEYEQYF.

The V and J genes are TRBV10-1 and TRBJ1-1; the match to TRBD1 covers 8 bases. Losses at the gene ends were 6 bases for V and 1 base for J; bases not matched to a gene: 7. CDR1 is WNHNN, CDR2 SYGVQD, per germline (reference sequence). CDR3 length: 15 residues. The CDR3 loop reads CASSPDRVPNTEAFF. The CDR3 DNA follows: TGCGCCAGCAGCCCGGACAGGGTGCCGAACACTGAAGCTTTCTTT.

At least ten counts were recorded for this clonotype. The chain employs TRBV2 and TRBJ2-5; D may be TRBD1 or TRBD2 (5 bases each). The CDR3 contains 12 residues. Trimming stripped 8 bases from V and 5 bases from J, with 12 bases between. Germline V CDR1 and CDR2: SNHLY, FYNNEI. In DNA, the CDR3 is TGTGCCAGCGGGACGGTCGGGGAGACCCAGTACTTC. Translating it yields CASGTVGETQYF. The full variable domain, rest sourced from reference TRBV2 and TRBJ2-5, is EPEVTQTPSHQVTQMGQEVILRCVPISNHLYFYWYRQILGQKVEFLVSFYNNEISEKSEIFDDQFSVERPDGSNFTLKIRSTKLEDSAMYFCASGTVGETQYFGPGTRLLVL.

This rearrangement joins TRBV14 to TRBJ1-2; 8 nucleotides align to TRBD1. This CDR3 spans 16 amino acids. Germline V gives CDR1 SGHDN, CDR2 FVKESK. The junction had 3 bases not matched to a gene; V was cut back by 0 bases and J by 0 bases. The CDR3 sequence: CASSQDGQGPNYGYTF. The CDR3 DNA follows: TGTGCCAGCAGCCAAGACGGACAGGGCCCTAACTATGGCTACACCTTC. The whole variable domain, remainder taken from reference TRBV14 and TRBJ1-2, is EAGVTQFPSHSVIEKGQTVTLRCDPISGHDNLYWYRRVMGKEIKFLLHFVKESKQDESGMPNNRFLAERTGGTYSTLKVQPAELEDSGVYFCASSQDGQGPNYGYTFGSGTRLTVV.

CDR3 coding DNA: TGTGCCAGCAGAGGAGAGGAAGAGACCCAGTACTTC. Residues: CASRGEEETQYF. The chain joins TRBV4-2 to TRBJ2-5; no firm D call. V lost 6 bases and J 3 bases, leaving 8 bases between the germline ends. The germline V gene has CDR1 LGHNA and CDR2 YNFKEQ. The CDR3 totals 12 residues.

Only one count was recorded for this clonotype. In DNA form, the CDR3 reads TGCAGTGCTAGAGTGCCCCTGGGGATGGAGACCCAGTACTTC. This gives the protein CSARVPLGMETQYF. The J gene is TRBJ2-5, the V gene TRBV20-1; D is undetermined. The CDR3 is 14 amino acids. The germline V gene has CDR1 DFQATT and CDR2 SNEGSKA (reference sequence). Deletions cut 1 base from V and 5 bases from J, with 14 bases between.

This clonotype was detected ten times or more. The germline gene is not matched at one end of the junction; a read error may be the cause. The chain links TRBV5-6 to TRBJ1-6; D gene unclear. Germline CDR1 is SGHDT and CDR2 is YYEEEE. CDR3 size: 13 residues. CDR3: CASSLGMNSPLHF. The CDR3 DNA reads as TGTGCCAGCAGTTTGGGCATGAATTCACCCCTCCACTTT. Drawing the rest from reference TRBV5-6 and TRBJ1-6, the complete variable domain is DAGVTQSPTHLIKTRGQQVTLRCSPKSGHDTVSWYQQALGQGPQFIFQYYEEEERQRGNFPDRFSGHQFPNYSSELNVNALLLGDSALYLCASSLGMNSPLHFGNGTRLTVT.

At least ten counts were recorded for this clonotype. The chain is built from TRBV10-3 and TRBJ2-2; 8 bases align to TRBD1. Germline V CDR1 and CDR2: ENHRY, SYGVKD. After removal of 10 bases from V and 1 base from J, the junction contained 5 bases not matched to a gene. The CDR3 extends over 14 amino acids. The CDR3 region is CATRGQENTGELFF. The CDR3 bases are TGTGCCACCCGGGGACAGGAGAACACCGGGGAGCTGTTTTTT.

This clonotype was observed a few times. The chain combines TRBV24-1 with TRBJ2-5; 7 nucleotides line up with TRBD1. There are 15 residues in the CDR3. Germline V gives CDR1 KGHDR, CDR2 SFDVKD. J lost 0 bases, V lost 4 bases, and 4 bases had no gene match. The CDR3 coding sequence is TGTGCCACCAGTGAAGCAGGGGGTGACCAAGAGACCCAGTACTTC. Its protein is CATSEAGGDQETQYF.

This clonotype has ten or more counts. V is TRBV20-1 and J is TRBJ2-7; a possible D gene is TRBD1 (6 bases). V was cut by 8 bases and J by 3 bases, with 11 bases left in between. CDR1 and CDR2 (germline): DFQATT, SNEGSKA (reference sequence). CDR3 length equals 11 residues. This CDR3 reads CSPRQVYEQYF. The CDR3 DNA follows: TGCAGTCCCCGACAGGTCTACGAGCAGTACTTC.

CDR3 bases: TGCAGTGCGGATGGAGAGACGGGGGTCACTGAAGCTTTCTTT. Protein sequence: CSADGETGVTEAFF. This rearrangement joins TRBV20-1 to TRBJ1-1, with D possibly TRBD1 on 5 matching bases. The CDR3 contains 14 residues. CDR1 DFQATT and CDR2 SNEGSKA come from the germline V gene (reference sequence). V dropped 6 bases and J dropped 4 bases, with 18 bases sitting between them.

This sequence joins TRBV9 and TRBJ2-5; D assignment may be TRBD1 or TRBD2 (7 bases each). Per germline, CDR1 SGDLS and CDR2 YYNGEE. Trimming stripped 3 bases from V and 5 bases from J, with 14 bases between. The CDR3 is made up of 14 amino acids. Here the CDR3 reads CASSAGGGMETQYF. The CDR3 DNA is TGTGCCAGCAGCGCAGGGGGGGGGATGGAGACCCAGTACTTC.

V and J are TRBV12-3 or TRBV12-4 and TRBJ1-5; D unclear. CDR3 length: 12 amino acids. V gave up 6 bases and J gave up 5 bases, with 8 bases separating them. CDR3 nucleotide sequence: TGTGCCAGCAGCACGGCCCATCAGCCCCAGCATTTT. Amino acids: CASSTAHQPQHF.

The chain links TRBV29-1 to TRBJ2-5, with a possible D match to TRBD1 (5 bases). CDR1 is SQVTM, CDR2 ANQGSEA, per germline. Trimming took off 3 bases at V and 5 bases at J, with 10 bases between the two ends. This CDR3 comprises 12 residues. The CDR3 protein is CSVDQGRETQYF. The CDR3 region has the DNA TGCAGCGTTGATCAGGGTCGGGAGACCCAGTACTTC.

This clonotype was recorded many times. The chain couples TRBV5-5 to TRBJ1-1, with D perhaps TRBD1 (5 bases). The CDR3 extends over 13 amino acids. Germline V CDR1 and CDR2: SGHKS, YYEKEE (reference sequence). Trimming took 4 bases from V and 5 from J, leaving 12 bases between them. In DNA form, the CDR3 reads TGTGCCAGCAGCCAACGGGAGGGGACTGAAGCTTTCTTT. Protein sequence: CASSQREGTEAFF.

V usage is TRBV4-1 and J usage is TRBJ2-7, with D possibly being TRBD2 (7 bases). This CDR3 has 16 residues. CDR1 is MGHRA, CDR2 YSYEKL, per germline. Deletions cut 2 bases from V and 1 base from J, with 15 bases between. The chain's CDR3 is CASSQTGGLESYEQYF. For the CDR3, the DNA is TGCGCCAGCAGCCAAACGGGGGGCCTAGAATCCTACGAGCAGTACTTC.

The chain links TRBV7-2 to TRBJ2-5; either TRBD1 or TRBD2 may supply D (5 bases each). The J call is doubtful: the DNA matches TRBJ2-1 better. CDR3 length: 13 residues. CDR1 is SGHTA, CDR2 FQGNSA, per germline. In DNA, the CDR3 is TGTGCCAGTAACCGGGACGGAAACAATGAGCAGTTCTTC. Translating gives CASNRDGNNEQFF.

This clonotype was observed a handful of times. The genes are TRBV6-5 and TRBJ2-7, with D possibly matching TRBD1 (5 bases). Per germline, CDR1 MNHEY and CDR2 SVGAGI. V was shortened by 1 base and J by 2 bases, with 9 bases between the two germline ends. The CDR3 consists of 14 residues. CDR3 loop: CASSYFQGAYEQYF. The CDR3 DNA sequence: TGTGCCAGCAGTTACTTTCAGGGTGCCTACGAGCAGTACTTC.